These T cell receptor beta chains were read from a single sample in a study of control samples from healthy donors and cancer patients. Sequencing used immunoSEQ multiplex PCR; TCRdb keeps in-frame clones, though not all of them. In the table there are around 94,000 clones, approximately 90% of which are singletons. Sequenced input: blood. The receptors derive from a young woman in good health. CDR3s include the opening cysteine and the closing phenylalanine or tryptophan. The order of the fields is J gene, D gene, clone size, V gene, CDR3 DNA, CDR3 protein. D genes are given only for firm matches. Size is omitted from some rows. Given values are once, few, many or a class for expanded clones.

j_gene: TRBJ2-1; d_gene: -; abundance: -; v_gene: TRBV4-1; CDR3nt: TGCGCCAGCAGCCTTTGGGGGACACCTGCCTACAATGAGCAGTTCTTC; CDR3aa: CASSLWGTPAYNEQFF
j_gene: TRBJ2-7; d_gene: TRBD2; abundance: -; v_gene: TRBV7-2; CDR3nt: TGTGCCAGCAGCTTCTCTAGCGGGGCTTCCTACGAGCAGTACTTC; CDR3aa: CASSFSSGASYEQYF
j_gene: TRBJ1-2; d_gene: -; abundance: -; v_gene: TRBV27; CDR3nt: TGTGCCAGCAGTTTTGCCTCGGCCTTTGATGGCTACACCTTC; CDR3aa: CASSFASAFDGYTF
j_gene: TRBJ2-7; d_gene: TRBD1; abundance: once; v_gene: TRBV19; CDR3nt: TGTGCCAGTAGACCCCCGGGGACAGTACCCTACGAGCAGTACTTC; CDR3aa: CASRPPGTVPYEQYF
j_gene: TRBJ2-3; d_gene: -; abundance: -; v_gene: TRBV3-1/TRBV3-2; CDR3nt: TGTGCCAGCAGCCAAACCGATTACACAGATACGCAGTATTTT; CDR3aa: CASSQTDYTDTQYF
j_gene: TRBJ1-1; d_gene: TRBD1; abundance: -; v_gene: TRBV4-1; CDR3nt: TGCGCCAGCAGCCAAGATCTGGCAGGGGGATCGTTCGCTGAAGCTTTCTTT; CDR3aa: CASSQDLAGGSFAEAFF
j_gene: TRBJ1-2; d_gene: -; abundance: once; v_gene: TRBV5-5; CDR3nt: TGTGCCAGCAGCTCGGGAGTGGGAGACACCGCCTATGGCTACACCTTC; CDR3aa: CASSSGVGDTAYGYTF
j_gene: TRBJ2-7; d_gene: TRBD2; abundance: -; v_gene: TRBV7-2; CDR3nt: TGTGCCAGCAGCTCAGGACTAGCGGCTGGCGAGCAGTACTTC; CDR3aa: CASSSGLAAGEQYF
j_gene: TRBJ2-3; d_gene: TRBD2; abundance: once; v_gene: TRBV2; CDR3nt: TGTGCCAGCAGTCGTAGCGGGGGTAACACAGATACGCAGTATTTT; CDR3aa: CASSRSGGNTDTQYF
j_gene: TRBJ1-6; d_gene: TRBD1; abundance: -; v_gene: TRBV27; CDR3nt: TGTGCCAGCAGTTTAAGGGACAGGGACAATTCACCCCTCCACTTT; CDR3aa: CASSLRDRDNSPLHF
j_gene: TRBJ2-7; d_gene: -; abundance: -; v_gene: TRBV29-1; CDR3nt: TGCAGCGTTGAAGTGGGAAGAGGCGGCGAGCAGTACTTC; CDR3aa: CSVEVGRGGEQYF
j_gene: TRBJ1-1; d_gene: TRBD1; abundance: -; v_gene: TRBV5-4; CDR3nt: TGTGCCAGCAGCGCAGGGGGAGAGATGAACACTGAAGCTTTCTTT; CDR3aa: CASSAGGEMNTEAFF
j_gene: TRBJ1-4; d_gene: TRBD1; abundance: -; v_gene: TRBV5-5; CDR3nt: TGTGCCAGCAGCTATACAGGGGCAACTAATGAAAAACTGTTTTTT; CDR3aa: CASSYTGATNEKLFF
j_gene: TRBJ1-2; d_gene: TRBD1; abundance: -; v_gene: TRBV4-1; CDR3nt: TGCGCCAGCAGCCCACAGGGGGCACGGTATGGCTACACCTTC; CDR3aa: CASSPQGARYGYTF
j_gene: TRBJ1-2; d_gene: TRBD1; abundance: -; v_gene: TRBV4-2; CDR3nt: TGTGCCAGCAGCCAAGAGGGACAGGGGGCTGAGGATGGCTACACCTTC; CDR3aa: CASSQEGQGAEDGYTF
j_gene: TRBJ2-7; d_gene: -; abundance: -; v_gene: TRBV28; CDR3nt: TGTGCCAGCAGTTTATGGCCCTACGAGCAGTACTTC; CDR3aa: CASSLWPYEQYF
j_gene: TRBJ2-3; d_gene: -; abundance: -; v_gene: TRBV7-2; CDR3nt: TGTGCCAGCCCTCAAGGGGGGGGAAGCACAGATACGCAGTATTTT; CDR3aa: CASPQGGGSTDTQYF
j_gene: TRBJ2-3; d_gene: TRBD2; abundance: -; v_gene: TRBV6-2/TRBV6-3; CDR3nt: TGTGCCAGCAGTTCCCGCGGGACTAGCGGGGGGCGGGCTACGCAGTATTTT; CDR3aa: CASSSRGTSGGRATQYF
j_gene: TRBJ2-5; d_gene: -; abundance: -; v_gene: TRBV4-1; CDR3nt: TGCGCCAGCAGCCAAGCGGCAACGAATCGAGAGACCCAGTACTTC; CDR3aa: CASSQAATNRETQYF
j_gene: TRBJ2-3; d_gene: TRBD2; abundance: few; v_gene: TRBV9; CDR3nt: TGTGCCAGCAATCCCCGGGGGGGTAGTTCAGATACGCAGTATTTT; CDR3aa: CASNPRGGSSDTQYF